A selection of T cell receptor beta chains follows, all from one sample in a study of blood T cell repertoires in COVID-19. TCRdb keeps only in-frame clones here, not all; method: immunoSEQ multiplex PCR. The data show tens of thousands of clones, 87% seen once. Sequenced sample: peripheral blood. The receptors were gathered from a man aged 60 to 75 with active COVID-19. The conserved cysteine and the conserved F or W are not part of the CDR3 here. Each record gives: J gene, V gene, CDR3 protein.

TRBJ2-1 | TRBV23-1 | ASSQSRSRKFEQF
TRBJ1-2 | TRBV2 | ASSGPGGYGYT
TRBJ1-6 | TRBV30 | AWTLGGSDSPLH
TRBJ2-2 | TRBV24-1 | ARDSDPYTGELF
TRBJ1-6 | TRBV28 | ASSFVGTGGGNSPLH
TRBJ2-4 | TRBV7-6 | ASSPGAGGINIQY
TRBJ1-3 | TRBV19 | AIEGQRNTIY
TRBJ1-2 | TRBV7-9 | ASSLMEGADGYT
TRBJ1-4 | TRBV6-5 | ASKTNRATNEKLF
TRBJ2-7 | TRBV2 | ASSIEGSYEQY
TRBJ1-6 | TRBV19 | ASSISGPGVNSPLH
TRBJ2-5 | TRBV15 | ATSARRGNQETQY
TRBJ2-7 | TRBV27 | ASSLLAGPGGYEQY
TRBJ1-4 | TRBV7-6 | ASSFTPGANEKLF
TRBJ2-7 | TRBV7-2 | ASSYLGHGYEQY
TRBJ2-7 | TRBV11-2 | ASSLAGAWEQY
TRBJ1-1 | TRBV3-1/TRBV3-2 | ASSQDLRGPEAF
TRBJ2-5 | TRBV4-2 | ASSQVEGQETQY
TRBJ2-5 | TRBV6-8 | ASSYEPHPPSGGDAGEETQY
TRBJ1-1 | TRBV5-1 | ASRVTGDTEAF
TRBJ1-6 | TRBV27 | ASSFGPAPLH
TRBJ2-5 | TRBV7-9 | ASSLARETQY
TRBJ1-1 | TRBV6-5 | ASSYSRDTEAF
TRBJ1-1 | TRBV7-2 | ASRKGQSNTEAF
TRBJ2-1 | TRBV15 | ATSGRMGVANNEQF
TRBJ1-3 | TRBV28 | ASRAEGASSGNTIY
TRBJ2-3 | TRBV9 | ASSVEAGGTTDTQY
TRBJ1-2 | TRBV11-2 | ASSLGATTGYGYT
TRBJ2-5 | TRBV10-1 | ASSESGRGTQY
TRBJ1-5 | TRBV2 | ASSVDQPQH
TRBJ2-5 | TRBV5-1 | ASATGQGNQETQY
TRBJ2-1 | TRBV7-2 | ASSNRDRGYNEQF
TRBJ1-3 | TRBV3-1/TRBV3-2 | ASSFQRASGNTIY
TRBJ2-3 | TRBV20-1 | SASYQGNPTDTQY
TRBJ2-3 | TRBV28 | ASSVVAGGPTDTQY
TRBJ2-7 | TRBV19 | ASSPDRGEGEQY
TRBJ2-7 | TRBV5-1 | ASSLAVQGTAEQY
TRBJ2-7 | TRBV19 | ASSINPRAGEQY
TRBJ2-3 | TRBV19 | ASGTDTQY
TRBJ2-7 | TRBV9 | ASSAQGSPMYEQY
TRBJ2-7 | TRBV28 | ASSLVQGSYSYEQY
TRBJ2-3 | TRBV6-5 | ASSHRTSGTDTQY
TRBJ2-3 | TRBV15 | ATSPDFSTDTQY
TRBJ2-5 | TRBV7-9 | ASSLLRAGEPSETQY
TRBJ2-1 | TRBV2 | ASSQLAGGVNEQF
TRBJ1-2 | TRBV19 | ASAEGPRRNYGYT
TRBJ2-3 | TRBV9 | ASSALAGSPDTQY
TRBJ2-5 | TRBV9 | ASSVSLAGGPQETQY
TRBJ1-1 | TRBV18 | ASSLLSYTEAF
TRBJ1-2 | TRBV5-6 | ASSFFGTGQN
TRBJ1-1 | TRBV6-6 | ASSLGQRDTEAF
TRBJ2-1 | TRBV28 | ASRPVPGLAGGPYNEQF